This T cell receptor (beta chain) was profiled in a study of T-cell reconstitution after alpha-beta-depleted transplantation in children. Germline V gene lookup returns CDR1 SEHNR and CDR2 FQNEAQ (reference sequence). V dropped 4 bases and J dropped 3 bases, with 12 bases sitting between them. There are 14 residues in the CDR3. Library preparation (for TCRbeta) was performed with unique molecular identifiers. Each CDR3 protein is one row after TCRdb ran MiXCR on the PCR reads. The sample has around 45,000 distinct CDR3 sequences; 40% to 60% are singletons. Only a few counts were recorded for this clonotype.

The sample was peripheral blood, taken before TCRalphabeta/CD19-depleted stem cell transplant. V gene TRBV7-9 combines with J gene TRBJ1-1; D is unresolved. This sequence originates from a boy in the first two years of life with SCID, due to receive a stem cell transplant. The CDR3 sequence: CASSSMALDTEAFF. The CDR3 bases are TGTGCCAGCAGCTCAATGGCACTGGACACTGAAGCTTTCTTT.